This paragraph reports one T cell receptor beta chain. The target antigen is unknown. Relative to the germline gene, one junction end is altered; a read error may explain this. Germline CDR1 and CDR2: SEHNR and FQNEAQ (reference sequence). The CDR3 length is 12 residues. This specimen comes from a study of T-cell memory formation after mild COVID-19. Overall study: Largely donor-specific sequence clusters came from two donors. Overall study findings and caveats: Clones shrinking from day 15 to 85 showed even CD4/CD8 mixes; later expanders tilted CD4+. In pre-infection memory, a portion of responding clones appeared, which suggested that cross-reactive memory joined.

Sample barcodes and UMIs were carried by the TCR alpha and TCR beta cDNA libraries that 5'RACE generated with constant-segment primers. MiXCR, run by TCRdb on the 5' RACE reads, gives a single entry per CDR3 protein. The sample has hundreds of thousands of distinct CDR3 sequences, more than 20% seen once; the top ten hold under 15%. The receptor comes from an adult woman who had mild COVID-19 (a few samples of this study predate the infection). Cell type and time point are not known. Sequencing used PBMCs or a T cell subset sorted from them (not recorded which). The chain combines TRBV7-9 with TRBJ1-3; D unclear. Written as DNA, the CDR3 is TGCTCTAGTTCCTTTAATGGAAACACCATATATTTT. Translation: CSSSFNGNTIYF.